Reported below is one T cell receptor beta chain. Its antigen specificity is not known. There are no base qualities to consult, and no much larger clone falls within one base. The data are from a study of blood T cell repertoires in COVID-19 (TCRdb year 2020). Background on the whole study: Samples from collaborators originated in the United States, Italy and Spain and spanned both the acute and convalescent phases of COVID-19. The material from the prospective study consisted of cDNA or gDNA derived from T cells, B-cell-depleted T cells, or PBMCs. Deeply sampled blood TCRbeta repertoires from subjects exposed to, actively infected with, or recovered from COVID-19 were included in the dataset. A freely available public database, intended as a resource for researchers studying the immune response to SARS-CoV-2, is where the repertoires were released. Samples came from the ongoing ImmuneRACE study (first 160 participants) plus 1,254 subjects from 6 global collaborators. The sample metadata nearly always contained a de-identified subject ID, COVID-19 status, age in years and sex. HLA class I and class II types, where available, came from metadata supplied by the sample provider rather than from assay-based typing. Study-wide findings and limitations: Clinical and demographic metadata were provided uncurated, with the amount varying by source and participant.

For CDR1 and CDR2, the germline V gene lists SGHTA and FQGNSA. The junction shows trimming of 5 bases on V and 2 bases on J, plus 2 bases between the germline ends. The CDR3 has 11 amino acids, counting the end cysteine and phenylalanine. The CDR3 DNA has 33 bases and is translated from base 1. The collaborating institutions used their own protocols to collect whole blood in K2EDTA tubes. For TCRbeta analysis, collaborators shipped samples in one of three forms: frozen whole blood, isolated PBMCs, or DNA extracted from either of those sample types. The immunoSEQ Assay, a bias-controlled multiplex PCR, was used to amplify TCRbeta CDR3 regions from genomic DNA. The authors' pipeline ran thus. Within the assay, amplification of reference gene primers was used to estimate how many nucleated cells each sample contained. To quantify the absolute abundance of each unique TCRbeta CDR3 rearrangement, sequence reads were collapsed and filtered. For each sample, productive Simpson clonality was calculated by taking the square root of Simpson's diversity index across productive rearrangements. TCRdb took over this immuneACCESS table, retaining in-frame rearrangements with V and J assigned. Such tables are incomplete; in checked studies, under half of the missing clones stem from an unresolved V gene, and the remainder is unexplained. D and trimming come from the DNA, and the V and J calls and clone size come from that table. For this sample the table gives some 44,000 clones, of which 92% were detected only once. The ten largest clones take up about 12% of the sample.

The chain is assembled from TRBV7-2 and TRBJ2-3, with the D gene not clear enough to name. Source material: peripheral blood. The source of this sequence is a human donor in a cohort sampled during active COVID-19. The sequenced DNA: TGTGCCAGCAGCCTCACAGATACGCAGTATTTT. It specifies CASSLTDTQYF. Supplemented by the reference TRBV7-2 and TRBJ2-3 proteins around the CDR3, the complete variable domain is GAGVSQSPSNKVTEKGKDVELRCDPISGHTALYWYRQSLGQGLEFLIYFQGNSAPDKSGLPSDRFSAERTGGSVSTLTIQRTQQEDSAVYLCASSLTDTQYFGPGTRLTVL.